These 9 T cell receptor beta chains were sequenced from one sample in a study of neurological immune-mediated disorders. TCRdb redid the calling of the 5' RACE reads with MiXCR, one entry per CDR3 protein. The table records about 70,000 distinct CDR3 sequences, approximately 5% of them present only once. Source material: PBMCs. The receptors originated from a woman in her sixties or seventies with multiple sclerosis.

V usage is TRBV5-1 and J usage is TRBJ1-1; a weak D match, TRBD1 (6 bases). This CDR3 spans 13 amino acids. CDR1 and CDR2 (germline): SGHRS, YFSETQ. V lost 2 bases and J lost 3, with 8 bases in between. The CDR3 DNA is TGCGCCAGCAGCTTACAGGGAGACACTGAAGCTTTCTTT. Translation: CASSLQGDTEAFF.

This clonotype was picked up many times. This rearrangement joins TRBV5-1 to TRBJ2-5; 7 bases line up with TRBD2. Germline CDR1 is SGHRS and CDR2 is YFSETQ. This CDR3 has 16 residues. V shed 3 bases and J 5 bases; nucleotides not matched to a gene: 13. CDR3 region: CASSSTGSGKGETQYF. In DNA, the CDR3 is TGCGCCAGCAGCTCCACGGGGAGCGGGAAAGGGGAGACCCAGTACTTC.

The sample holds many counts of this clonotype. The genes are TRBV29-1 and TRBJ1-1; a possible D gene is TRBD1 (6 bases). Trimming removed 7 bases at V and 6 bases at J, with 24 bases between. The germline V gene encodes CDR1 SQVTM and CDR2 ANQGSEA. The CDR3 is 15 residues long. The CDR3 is CSAPGPASPGAEAFF. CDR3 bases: TGCAGCGCTCCGGGACCGGCGAGCCCAGGGGCTGAAGCTTTCTTT.

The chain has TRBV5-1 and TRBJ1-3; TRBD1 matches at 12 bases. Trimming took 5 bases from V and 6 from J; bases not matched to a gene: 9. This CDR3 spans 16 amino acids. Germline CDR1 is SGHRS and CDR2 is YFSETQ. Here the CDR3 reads CASSRPGQGAENTIYF. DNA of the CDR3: TGCGCCAGCAGTCGACCGGGACAGGGGGCAGAAAACACCATATATTTT.

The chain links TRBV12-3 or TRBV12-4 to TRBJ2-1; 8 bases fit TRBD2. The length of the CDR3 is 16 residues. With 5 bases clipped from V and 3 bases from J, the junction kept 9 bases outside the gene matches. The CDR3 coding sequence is TGTGCCAGCAGTCATGGAGGCGGGAGGATCTACAATGAGCAGTTCTTC. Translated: CASSHGGGRIYNEQFF.

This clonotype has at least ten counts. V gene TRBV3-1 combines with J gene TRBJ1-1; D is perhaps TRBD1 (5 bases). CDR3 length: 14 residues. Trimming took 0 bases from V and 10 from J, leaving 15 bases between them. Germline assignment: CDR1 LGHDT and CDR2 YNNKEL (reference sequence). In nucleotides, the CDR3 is TGTGCCAGCAGCCAAGAGGTTCGCGGGGCTGGAGCTTTCTTT. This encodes CASSQEVRGAGAFF.

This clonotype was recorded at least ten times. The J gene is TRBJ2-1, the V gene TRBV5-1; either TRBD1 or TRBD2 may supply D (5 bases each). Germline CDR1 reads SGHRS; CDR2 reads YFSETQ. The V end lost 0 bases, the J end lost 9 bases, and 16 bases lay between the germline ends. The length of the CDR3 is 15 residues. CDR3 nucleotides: TGCGCCAGCAGCTTGGAGGGGTCTAGCCCGGGTGAGCAGTTCTTC. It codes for CASSLEGSSPGEQFF.

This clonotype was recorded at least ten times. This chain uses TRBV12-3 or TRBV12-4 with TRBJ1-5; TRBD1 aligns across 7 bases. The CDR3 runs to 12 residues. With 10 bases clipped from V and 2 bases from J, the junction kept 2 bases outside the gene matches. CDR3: CATGGGNQPQHF. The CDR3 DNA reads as TGTGCCACAGGGGGAGGCAATCAGCCCCAGCATTTT.

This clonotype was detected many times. Written as DNA, the CDR3 is TGTGCCAGCAGACCCCCAGAAGGGGGGGACGAGCAGTACTTC. Translation: CASRPPEGGDEQYF. The rearrangement links TRBV6-5 to TRBJ2-7, with D possibly TRBD2 on 7 matching bases. The germline gives CDR1 MNHEY, CDR2 SVGAGI. Between the trimmed V and J ends, which lost 6 bases and 5 bases, there was a span of 17 bases. The CDR3 sequence is 14 residues long.